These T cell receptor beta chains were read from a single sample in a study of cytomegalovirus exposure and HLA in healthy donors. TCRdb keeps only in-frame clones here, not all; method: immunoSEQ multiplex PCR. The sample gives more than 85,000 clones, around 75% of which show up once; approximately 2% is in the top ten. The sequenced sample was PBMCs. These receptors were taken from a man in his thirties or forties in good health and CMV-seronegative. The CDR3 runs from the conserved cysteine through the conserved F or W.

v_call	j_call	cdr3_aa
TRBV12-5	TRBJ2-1	CASTDRDRDVEQFF
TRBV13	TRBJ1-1	CASSSRGGSEAFF
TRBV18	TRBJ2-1	CASSLGANDEQFF
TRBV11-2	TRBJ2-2	CASSFSTGELFF
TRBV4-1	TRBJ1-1	CASSQGGGLGAFF
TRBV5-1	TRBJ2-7	CASSLAGQGASEQYF
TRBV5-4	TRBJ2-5	CASSLDAGGGETQYF
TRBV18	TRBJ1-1	CASSPHSLDSRNTEAFF
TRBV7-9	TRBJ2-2	CASSLGQGLSAGELFF
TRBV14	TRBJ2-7	CASSPRGGRFYEQYF
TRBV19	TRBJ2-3	CASSITGPTDTQYF
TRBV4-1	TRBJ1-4	CASSQYYPGAEKLFF
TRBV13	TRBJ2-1	CASSGGTSKYNEQFF
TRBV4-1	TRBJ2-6	CASSQGGTGARPGANVLTF
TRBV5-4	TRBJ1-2	CASRVGGTYGYTF
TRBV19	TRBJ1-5	CASSIVRQRGTGTHQPQHF
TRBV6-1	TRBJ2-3	CASVSDHTDTQYF
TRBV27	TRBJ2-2	CASTGGDGELFF
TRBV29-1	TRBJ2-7	CSVDSGSKDEQYF
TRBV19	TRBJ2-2	CASSFSGGDTGELFF
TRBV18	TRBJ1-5	CASSPSREGNQPQHF
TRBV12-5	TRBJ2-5	CASGYAGGPGETQYF
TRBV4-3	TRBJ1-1	CASSQDGLKGTEAFF
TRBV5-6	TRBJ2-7	CASSPQDYEQYF
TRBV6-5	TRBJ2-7	CASRSGTGAYEQYF
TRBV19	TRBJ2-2	CASSMRDRNTGELFF
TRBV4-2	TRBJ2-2	CASSRGGQLAGELFF
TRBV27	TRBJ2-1	CASSLAGTSGSNEQFF